This T cell receptor (beta chain) was found in a study of cytomegalovirus exposure and HLA in healthy donors (dated 2017 in TCRdb). Study-level background: An earlier analysis of several hundred of the donors reported about 250 Gb of sequence data and 117 million unique TCR beta sequences from about 179 million T cells. The T cell repertoires of under 750 subjects were profiled by immunosequencing and related to cytomegalovirus serostatus. The study aimed to test whether cataloging public T cell receptors could reveal signatures of past pathogen exposure. Every discovery cohort repertoire had been produced on one sequencing platform. Among the approximately 400 genotyped donors, around 81% belonged to the genetic ancestry cluster associated with self-reported Caucasian donors. In addition to the first cohort of 500 to 850 subjects, a separate validation cohort of approximately 120 different subjects was used. An early release that covered about 600 HLA-typed donors contained approximately 320 gigabases of sequencing data and around 80 million unique TCR sequences. A later genetic analysis took genome-wide SNP genotypes for about 60% of the roughly 670 donors and used that subset as a discovery cohort. Among 300 to 500 genotyped donors of the cohort, an average of approximately 240,000 unique TCR beta nucleotide sequences was sequenced per donor, of which roughly 17% were non-productive. The later analysis used no new phenotypic data to find candidate immune exposures, relying instead on TCR beta sequences and their occurrence across donors. Alongside the repertoire data, information on donor age, sex, ethnicity and CMV serostatus was compiled. Class I and class II HLA loci were covered by the typing at four-digit resolution. About five DR-DQ haplotypes were treated as single units for association and clustering because of strong linkage in the cohort. The study combined high-throughput TCR immunosequencing, statistical association of individual TCRs with disease status, and machine learning to predict cytomegalovirus infection status. An earlier analysis of nearly 600 of the donors applied high-throughput TCR beta sequencing to assess whether each TCR beta V gene segment acted as functional or pseudogenic. The number of donors typed differed by locus, with 629-630 for A, B, C, DRB1 and DQB1, more than 500 for DQA1, approximately 580 for DPA1, and over 400 for DPB1. To study patterns of TCR occurrence, a later analysis re-analyzed previously published TCR beta repertoires from 666 donors and added high-resolution HLA genotyping. Points the paper makes about the study in general: The authors suggested that the approach could potentially be extended to other disease states and immunological phenotypes. In the study, roughly 160 TCR beta chains were listed as associated with cytomegalovirus. The presence/absence analyses assumed that sequencing depth was roughly uniform across donors, and that assumption may not be true. This cohort had only TCR beta chains sequenced, and the lack of alpha or paired-chain data limited which features could be detected. HLA typing was unavailable for some donors at each locus, so association tests used only the typed subset. In an earlier analysis of 587 of the donors, most TCR beta V segments appeared in productive rearrangements about 87% or about 30% of the time, broadly matching IMGT annotations. A cluster of highly shared sequence variants was judged likely to be a technical artifact of the sequencing pipeline. In a later analysis, most CMV-associated TCR beta chains were found to appear HLA-restricted, with HLA associations seemingly driven largely by CMV exposure. A later analysis associated about 17,000 TCR beta sequences with specific HLA alleles at a false discovery rate of 0.05. Some IMGT-functional V segments, including TRBV6-2 and TRBV6-3, could not be distinguished by the 87-base-pair reads and were therefore excluded. In vitro tests confirmed that three of the cytomegalovirus-associated TCR beta chains recognize cytomegalovirus antigens. Most TCR sequences were seen in very few donors, while some public TCRs were found in many individuals. A further reported finding was that TCR beta sequences accurately predicted the HLA-A and HLA-B alleles for most subjects in the first cohort. CMV serostatus was the only immune exposure information available for the cohort. A later analysis found that HLA-associated TCR beta chains were more clonally expanded and had lower generation probabilities than equally common non-associated chains. A later analysis found that TCR association rates varied across HLA loci, with DRB1 alleles showing the most associated TCRs and HLA-C alleles the fewest. Several of the top co-occurrence clusters appeared to be linked to parvovirus B19, influenza, CMV and Epstein-Barr virus, according to a later analysis. In both the original and validation cohorts, the classifier was reported to diagnose cytomegalovirus status with high specificity and sensitivity. Compared with the roughly 700-donor mean, donors in an Asian-associated ancestry cluster had fewer N-insertions in productive TCRs, according to a later genetic analysis. In a later genetic analysis, a missense DCLRE1C variant was associated with V-gene and J-gene trimming of TCR beta chains, and the association was replicated in an independent cohort. Because counts were too low, about 18 rarely observed V segments, including chromosome 9 orphons, were left out of the earlier analysis of a few hundred of the donors. Assigning TCR associations to individual alleles was difficult when HLA alleles, especially DR and DQ, strongly co-occurred. Linkage disequilibrium might explain the correlated functional status among segregating V segments, but an unknown experimental factor could not be ruled out.

From the cysteine up to the phenylalanine, the CDR3 has a length of 15 residues. CDR3 DNA only is kept here, 45 bases in frame from base 1. CDR1 and CDR2 were assigned from the germline V gene (reference sequence) as MNHEY and SMNVEV. The junction shows trimming of 7 bases on V and 3 bases on J, and the gene matches do not reach 5 bases of it. To prepare the library, the immunoSEQ multiplex PCR assay was applied. The multiplex PCR relied on a mix of 60 forward primers for TCR Vbeta segments and 13 reverse primers for TCR Jbeta segments. Amplification of the CDR3 region of rearranged TCR beta genes was performed with a multiplex PCR assay on genomic DNA. The Illumina HiSeq System was used to sequence the amplified TCR beta libraries as 87-base-pair reads. In the paper's pipeline: A later analysis tallied 75 million to 95 million unique TCR beta chains across the 660 or so repertoires, and approximately 12 million of those chains were shared by two or more donors. Raw reads were error-corrected and collapsed into unique sequences by a nearest-neighbor algorithm in which closely related sequences were merged to remove PCR and sequencing errors. CDR3 sequences were aligned to IMGT reference sequences to assign V, D and J gene segments. Each retained sequence needed at least a six-nucleotide match to both a V gene segment and a J gene segment. Rearrangements were called productive when the CDR3 lacked stop codons and stayed in frame with V and J; all others were non-productive. CDR3 was defined by IMGT convention, running from the second conserved V-encoded cysteine to the conserved J-encoded phenylalanine. The earlier analysis of about 640 of the donors excluded any sequence lacking an unambiguous match to a single V gene segment. An earlier analysis of fewer than 650 of the donors classified V segments as functional when productive rearrangements were above 56.7% and as segregating when the standard deviation between donors was above 5%. A statistical classification framework was built for diagnosing cytomegalovirus status from the catalog of TCR beta chain sequences. A later analysis assigned V and J genes by comparing TCR nucleotide sequences with IMGT/GENE-DB human TR gene sequences. The TCRdist pipeline was used in a later analysis to assign CDR3 sequences and most-parsimonious VDJ recombination scenarios. A later analysis defined each TCR beta chain by its CDR3 amino acid sequence plus V-gene family, and excluded reads lacking a unique V-gene family. In a later analysis, around 600 highly shared, low-generation-probability nucleotide sequences were removed to address suspected cross-contamination and a sequencing artifact. For each public chain, a later analysis derived a clonal expansion index from normalized ranks of inferred template counts within each repertoire. A later analysis computed generation probabilities with a VDJ recombination model fitted to out-of-frame rearrangements, and checked the results against IGoR. Hypergeometric tests were used in a later analysis to score TCR-TCR, TCR-HLA and TCR-CMV co-occurrence, with a repertoire-size bias correction applied to the TCR pairs. A later analysis estimated false discovery rates by permuting HLA or CMV assignments 20 times. A later analysis grouped co-occurring TCRs with DBSCAN, adding TCRdist sequence similarity when clustering within HLA-allele-positive subsets. For co-occurrence clustering, repertoires with fewer than 30,000 or more than 120,000 public chains were excluded, along with about five repertoires with anomalous nucleotide sharing. Not all clones reach the TCRdb copy of this immuneACCESS table, which keeps in-frame sequences only. Checked studies attribute under half of the gap to unresolved V genes and leave the rest unexplained. V and J calls and clone size are those listed in that table; D and trimming were worked out from the DNA. The sample contains fewer than 130,000 clones, roughly 70% of them found a single time. The ten largest clones represent about 11% of the sample.

In total, 500 to 700 healthy bone marrow donors made up the cohort. All cohort members were sampled while nominally healthy, although unrecorded immune exposures were likely present. The donor was CMV seropositive and belonged to the group of more than 250 seropositive cohort members. Each donor provided a peripheral blood sample, and peripheral blood mononuclear cells were used for TCR beta sequencing. The Qiagen DNeasy Blood Extraction Kit was used to extract genomic DNA from the blood cell samples. Concerning this clone: Its antigen is currently not known. There are no base qualities to consult, and no much larger clone falls within one base.

This TCR derives from a middle-aged man in good health and CMV-seropositive. The source material was PBMCs. The rearranged chain carries TRBV27 and TRBJ2-1, with 11 bases in between that match TRBD2. For the CDR3, the sequence is CASTYGLAGYNEQFF. The base sequence is TGTGCCAGCACCTACGGACTAGCGGGCTACAATGAGCAGTTCTTC.